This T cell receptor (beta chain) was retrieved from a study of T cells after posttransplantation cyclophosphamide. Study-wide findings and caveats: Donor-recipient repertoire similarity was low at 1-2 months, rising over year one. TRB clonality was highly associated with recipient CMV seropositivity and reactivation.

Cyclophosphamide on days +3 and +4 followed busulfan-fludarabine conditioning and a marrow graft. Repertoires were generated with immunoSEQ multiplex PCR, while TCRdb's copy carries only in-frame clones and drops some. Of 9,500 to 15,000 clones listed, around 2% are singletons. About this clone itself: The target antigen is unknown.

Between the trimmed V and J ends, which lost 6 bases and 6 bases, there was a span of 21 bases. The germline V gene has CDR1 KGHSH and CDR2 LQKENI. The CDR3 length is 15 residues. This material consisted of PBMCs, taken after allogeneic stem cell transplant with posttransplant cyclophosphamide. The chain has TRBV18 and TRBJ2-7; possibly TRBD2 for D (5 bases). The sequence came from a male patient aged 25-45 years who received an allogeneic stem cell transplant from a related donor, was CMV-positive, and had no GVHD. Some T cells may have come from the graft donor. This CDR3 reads CASSPDGNIVREQYF. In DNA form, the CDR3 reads TGTGCCAGCTCCCCCGACGGGAACATTGTCCGCGAGCAGTACTTC.